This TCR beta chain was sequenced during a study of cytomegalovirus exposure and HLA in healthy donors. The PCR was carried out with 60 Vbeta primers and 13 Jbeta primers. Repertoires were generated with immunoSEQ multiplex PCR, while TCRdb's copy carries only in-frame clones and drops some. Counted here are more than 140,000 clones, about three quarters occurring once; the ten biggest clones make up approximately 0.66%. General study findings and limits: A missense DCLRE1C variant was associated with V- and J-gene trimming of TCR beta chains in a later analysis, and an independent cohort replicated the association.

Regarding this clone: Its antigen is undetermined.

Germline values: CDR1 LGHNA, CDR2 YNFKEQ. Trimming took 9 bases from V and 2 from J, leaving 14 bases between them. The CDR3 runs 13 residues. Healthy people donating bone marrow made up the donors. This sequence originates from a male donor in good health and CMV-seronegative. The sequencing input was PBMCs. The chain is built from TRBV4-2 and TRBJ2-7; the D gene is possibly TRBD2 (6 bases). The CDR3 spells CARVDYLAYEQYF. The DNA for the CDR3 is TGTGCCAGGGTGGACTACCTTGCCTACGAGCAGTACTTC.